The next 29 T cell receptor beta chains were all read from a single sample in a study of T cell repertoires in cytomegalovirus infection. TCRdb ran MiXCR on the reads and lists one entry per CDR3 protein. This sample has just over 150,000 distinct CDR3 sequences; less than 25% occur once, and the top ten carry approximately 11%. The sequenced sample consisted of PBMCs. These receptors were taken from a human donor in good health (CMV status not recorded). Some clones in this sample may be carry-over from other donors' samples.

This clonotype was picked up a small number of times. The genes are TRBV28 and TRBJ1-5; 8 bases agree with TRBD1. The V segment lost 6 bases and the J segment 6 bases; nucleotides outside the gene matches: 7. The CDR3 sequence is 14 residues long. Per the germline V gene, CDR1 is MDHEN and CDR2 is SYDVKM. CDR3 sequence reads: CASRLDRVTQPQHF. The CDR3 coding sequence is TGTGCCAGCAGGTTGGACAGGGTGACTCAGCCCCAGCATTTT.

This clonotype was observed at least ten times. The chain employs TRBV28 and TRBJ1-1; D uncertain. V was shortened by 2 bases and J by 1 base, with 11 bases between the two germline ends. The CDR3 contains 15 residues. Germline V gene sequence: CDR1 MDHEN, CDR2 SYDVKM. DNA of the CDR3: TGTGCCAGCAGTTTAAGGGCCAGGTGGAACACTGAAGCTTTCTTT. Encoded protein: CASSLRARWNTEAFF.

Notes on this clonotype: Given a much more abundant clone one base away, this may be a read error. This rearrangement joins TRBV7-2 to TRBJ2-7; 8 nucleotides align to TRBD1. The germline V gene encodes CDR1 SGHTA and CDR2 FQGNSA. CDR3 length equals 14 residues. The CDR3 is CGSSPRDRSYEQYF. CDR3 DNA sequence: TGTGGCAGCAGCCCGCGGGACAGGTCCTACGAGCAGTACTTC. Looking up the rest from reference TRBV7-2 and TRBJ2-7 gives the full variable domain: GAGVSQSPSNKVTEKGKDVELRCDPISGHTALYWYRQSLGQGLEFLIYFQGNSAPDKSGLPSDRFSAERTGGSVSTLTIQRTQQEDSAVYLCGSSPRDRSYEQYFGPGTRLTVT.

Notes on this clonotype: This clone may be a read error of a much larger clone one base away. The chain is built from TRBV7-2 and TRBJ2-1; 7 positions agree with TRBD2. The CDR3 has 13 residues. The trim removed 6 bases at V and 10 bases at J, leaving 9 bases unmatched. Germline V CDR1 and CDR2: SGHTA, FQGNSA. The CDR3 protein is CASRLISGNEQFF. CDR3 in DNA: TGTGCCAGCAGATTAATAAGCGGGAACGAGCAGTTCTTC.

This clonotype was observed a handful of times. This chain connects TRBV2 to TRBJ1-1, with TRBD1 as a possible D gene (6 bases). Trimming took off 6 bases at V and 1 base at J, with 15 bases between the two ends. Germline CDR1 and CDR2: SNHLY and FYNNEI. The CDR3 has 15 amino acids. CDR3 in amino acids: CASRLQGSRNTEAFF. The DNA for the CDR3 is TGTGCCAGCAGACTACAGGGATCGAGGAACACTGAAGCTTTCTTT.

This clonotype was counted many times. The V gene is TRBV7-2, the J gene TRBJ1-1; perhaps TRBD1 as D (5 bases). The CDR3 contains 14 residues. Germline V lookup: CDR1 SGHTA, CDR2 FQGNSA. V was clipped by 2 bases and J by 5 bases, with 12 bases between them. The CDR3 nucleotides are TGTGCCAGCAGCTTATTCGGGGGAAGGACTGAAGCTTTCTTT. Translated, it gives CASSLFGGRTEAFF.

This clonotype was recorded a few times. This sequence joins TRBV13 and TRBJ2-7; TRBD1 matches at 7 bases. V was pared by 5 bases and J by 2 bases, with 3 bases of the junction left unmatched. The CDR3 totals 13 residues. Germline V lookup: CDR1 PRHDT, CDR2 FYEKMQ (reference sequence). The CDR3 bases are TGTGCCAGCAGCAGGGACAGAGCCTACGAGCAGTACTTC. It codes for CASSRDRAYEQYF. Full variable domain (missing parts from reference TRBV13 and TRBJ2-7): AAGVIQSPRHLIKEKRETATLKCYPIPRHDTVYWYQQGPGQDPQFLISFYEKMQSDKGSIPDRFSAQQFSDYHSELNMSSLELGDSALYFCASSRDRAYEQYFGPGTRLTVT.

The chain couples TRBV2 to TRBJ2-7; 7 bases align to TRBD1. Looked up from germline, CDR1 is SNHLY and CDR2 is FYNNEI. The CDR3 has 15 residues. Trimming took 5 bases from V and 3 from J; bases not matched to a gene: 10. The CDR3 protein is CASSIPKPGGYEQYF. CDR3 DNA sequence: TGTGCCAGCAGTATTCCGAAACCAGGGGGCTACGAGCAGTACTTC.

CDR3 loop: CASSSRRECQETQYF. As DNA, the CDR3 is TGTGCCAGCAGCTCCAGGCGGGAGTGCCAAGAGACCCAGTACTTC. The chain carries TRBV7-4 and TRBJ2-5; 7 nucleotides agree with TRBD2. This CDR3 is 15 amino acids long. V was pared by 4 bases and J by 1 base, with 6 bases of the junction left unmatched. Germline V gene sequence: CDR1 SGHVT, CDR2 SQSDAQ.

This clonotype has a handful of counts. The CDR3 DNA reads TGTGCCAGCAGTTACGCAGGGTCCTACGAGCAGTACTTC. This codes for CASSYAGSYEQYF. V gene TRBV6-2 or TRBV6-3 combines with J gene TRBJ2-7; D may be TRBD1 (5 bases). This CDR3 is built from 13 residues. Trimming took off 2 bases at V and 1 base at J, with 6 bases between the two ends. Per germline, CDR1 MNHEY and CDR2 SVGEGT.

This chain links TRBV28 with TRBJ1-2; D gene ambiguous. The CDR3 runs 14 residues. Trimming took 2 bases from V and 2 from J, leaving 9 bases between them. Germline V gene lookup returns CDR1 MDHEN and CDR2 SYDVKM. The DNA for the CDR3 is TGTGCCAGCAGTTTAACCAGGCAAAACTATGGCTACACCTTC. This gives the protein CASSLTRQNYGYTF.

In its sample, this clonotype was seen a few times. The chain links TRBV28 to TRBJ1-1; possibly TRBD1 for D (5 bases). V was pared by 1 base and J by 0 bases, with 18 bases between. From germline, CDR1 is MDHEN and CDR2 SYDVKM. The CDR3 spans 18 residues. CDR3 in amino acids: CASSLLEGPNAMNTEAFF. As DNA, the CDR3 is TGTGCCAGCAGTTTATTGGAGGGACCCAACGCTATGAACACTGAAGCTTTCTTT.

The V gene is TRBV5-4, the J gene TRBJ1-2; 8 bases agree with TRBD1. CDR1 is SGHNT and CDR2 is YYREEE in the germline V gene (reference sequence). The CDR3 is made up of 17 amino acids. V lost 5 bases, J lost 4 bases, and 16 bases stayed unmatched. CDR3: CASSPGLGQADLYGYTF. The CDR3 DNA follows: TGTGCCAGCAGTCCCGGTCTGGGACAGGCGGACCTCTATGGCTACACCTTC.

A word on this clonotype: A single base separates this from a much larger clone, so it may be a read error. For the CDR3, the DNA is TGTACCAGCAGCCGGACAGGGTCTGGAAACACCATATATTTT. Translated: CTSSRTGSGNTIYF. This chain joins TRBV7-9 and TRBJ1-3; 8 bases align to TRBD1. This CDR3 has 14 amino acids. Germline values: CDR1 SEHNR, CDR2 FQNEAQ (reference sequence).

The CDR3 DNA is TGTGCCAGCAGCGTGACAGGGGGCATCCATGAGCAGTTCTTC. It translates to CASSVTGGIHEQFF. This sequence joins TRBV13 and TRBJ2-1, with 10 bases aligning to TRBD1. This CDR3 region has 14 residues. The junction had 6 bases not matched to a gene; V was cut back by 5 bases and J by 8 bases. The germline CDR1 and CDR2 sequences are PRHDT and FYEKMQ (reference sequence).

This clonotype was recorded many times. The genes are TRBV2 and TRBJ2-5; D tentatively reads TRBD1 or TRBD2 (5 bases each). The CDR3 loop spans 14 amino acids. With 6 bases removed from V and 3 bases from J, the gap between germline ends came to 14 bases. CDR1 is SNHLY and CDR2 is FYNNEI in the germline V gene. Written as DNA, the CDR3 is TGTGCCAGCAGCGAGGGGACGCAAGAAGAGACCCAGTACTTC. Protein sequence: CASSEGTQEETQYF.

V usage is TRBV3-1 and J usage is TRBJ1-1; 9 bases fit TRBD1. The germline gives CDR1 LGHDT, CDR2 YNNKEL (reference sequence). The CDR3 extends over 14 amino acids. V dropped 2 bases and J dropped 8; count of bases not matched to a gene: 6. CDR3 in DNA: TGTGCCAGCAGCCAATCTTCCGGGACAGGGGAAGCTTTCTTT. It is translated as CASSQSSGTGEAFF.

This clonotype has ten or more counts. This chain uses TRBV12-3 or TRBV12-4 with TRBJ2-2, with 7 bases fitting TRBD2. J gave up 1 base and V 6 bases, and 5 bases lay outside the gene matches. The CDR3 consists of 15 residues. Written as DNA, the CDR3 is TGTGCCAGCAGGCCCGCGGGGGTGAACACCGGGGAGCTGTTTTTT. Residues: CASRPAGVNTGELFF.

V gene TRBV6-6 combines with J gene TRBJ1-5, with D possibly TRBD1 on 5 matching bases. Germline V gives CDR1 MNHNY, CDR2 SVGAGI (reference sequence). The ends were cut back, 2 bases at V and 5 bases at J, with 10 bases in the middle. The CDR3 is made up of 14 amino acids. Here the CDR3 DNA reads TGTGCCAGCAGTTACGGGTCGGGGGATCAGCCCCAGCATTTT. The encoded protein is CASSYGSGDQPQHF.

With regard to this clonotype: This may be a read error: a much more frequent sequence differs by one nucleotide. The chain is built from TRBV12-3 or TRBV12-4 and TRBJ2-2; TRBD2 matches at 7 bases. This CDR3 is built from 16 residues. CDR3 sequence: CASSPLGVAGDGELYF. The DNA for the CDR3 is TGTGCCAGCAGCCCCCTCGGCGTCGCGGGAGACGGGGAGCTGTATTTT.

This clonotype was detected ten times or more. This sequence joins TRBV10-2 and TRBJ1-1; no firm D call. The CDR3 runs 12 residues. Per germline, CDR1 WSHSY and CDR2 SAAADI. Trimming removed 3 bases at V and 0 bases at J, with 2 bases between. The CDR3 DNA is TGCGCCAGCAGTGATATGAACACTGAAGCTTTCTTT. Its protein is CASSDMNTEAFF.

This chain links TRBV5-5 with TRBJ2-7; TRBD1 is a possible D gene (5 bases). Trimming cost V 4 bases and J 11 bases, with 13 bases left between them. The CDR3 is 11 amino acids. Germline CDR1 is SGHKS and CDR2 is YYEKEE (reference sequence). CDR3 nucleotide sequence: TGTGCCAGCAGCCTGGGGCCCTGGGAGTACTTC. It specifies CASSLGPWEYF.

This clonotype has only a few counts. This CDR3 is CASSQEFGDHYNSPLHF. The CDR3 region has the DNA TGTGCCAGCAGCCAAGAATTCGGGGACCACTATAATTCACCCCTCCACTTT. The chain uses TRBV14 and TRBJ1-6; D possibly corresponds to TRBD1 (5 bases). The CDR3 runs to 17 residues. Germline V lookup: CDR1 SGHDN, CDR2 FVKESK. V was clipped by 0 bases and J by 3 bases, with 12 bases between them.

This clonotype was counted ten times or more. The CDR3 sequence: CASSSHGSGISSYEQYF. In nucleotides, the CDR3 is TGTGCCAGCAGCTCCCATGGGAGCGGGATTAGCTCCTACGAGCAGTACTTC. V is TRBV7-2 and J is TRBJ2-7, with 7 nucleotides matching TRBD2. The CDR3 spans 17 residues. CDR1 is SGHTA and CDR2 is FQGNSA in the germline V gene. The V gene end was trimmed by 4 bases and the J gene end by 0 bases; junction bases not matched to a gene: 12.

The V gene is TRBV5-6, the J gene TRBJ2-5; 9 bases map to TRBD1. This CDR3 region has 14 residues. V dropped 4 bases and J dropped 4; count of bases not matched to a gene: 5. Germline CDR1 reads SGHDT; CDR2 reads YYEEEE. As DNA, the CDR3 is TGTGCCAGCAGCCACAGGGGGCGTGGAGAGACCCAGTACTTC. This sequence encodes CASSHRGRGETQYF. Combining the CDR3 with reference TRBV5-6 and TRBJ2-5 gives the whole variable domain DAGVTQSPTHLIKTRGQQVTLRCSPKSGHDTVSWYQQALGQGPQFIFQYYEEEERQRGNFPDRFSGHQFPNYSSELNVNALLLGDSALYLCASSHRGRGETQYFGPGTRLLVL.

The chain employs TRBV6-2 or TRBV6-3 and TRBJ2-5; no reliable D call. CDR3 length: 11 residues. V lost 6 bases and J lost 5, with 7 bases in between. The germline gives CDR1 MNHEY, CDR2 SVGEGT. For the CDR3, the DNA is TGTGCCAGCAGCGCGATGGAGACCCAGTACTTC. This gives the protein CASSAMETQYF.

This clonotype was seen a single time. The chain links TRBV6-5 to TRBJ2-7; 7 bases fit TRBD1. This CDR3 comprises 14 residues. Germline-derived CDR1 and CDR2 are MNHEY and SVGAGI. J gave up 2 bases and V 7 bases, and 8 bases lay outside the gene matches. The CDR3 sequence: CASKSAGGAYEQYF. The CDR3 DNA follows: TGTGCCAGCAAGAGTGCAGGGGGAGCCTACGAGCAGTACTTC.

The chain has TRBV7-3 and TRBJ2-3; D is perhaps TRBD1 or TRBD2 (5 bases each). Germline loops: CDR1 SGHTA, CDR2 FQGTGA. This CDR3 has 13 residues. The V gene lost 3 bases and the J gene lost 2 bases, with 6 bases spanning the gap. CDR3 loop: CASSFGTTDTQYF. As DNA, the CDR3 is TGTGCCAGCAGCTTCGGGACCACAGATACGCAGTATTTT.

This clonotype was picked up a small number of times. The chain joins TRBV28 to TRBJ2-7; possible D gene TRBD1, 6 bases. The V gene's germline CDR1 is MDHEN and CDR2 SYDVKM. Trimming removed 5 bases from V and 0 bases from J, with 14 bases in between. The CDR3 consists of 15 residues. The CDR3 bases are TGTGCCAGCAGTGCCCCAGGACAGAGCTCCTACGAGCAGTACTTC. Encoded protein: CASSAPGQSSYEQYF.